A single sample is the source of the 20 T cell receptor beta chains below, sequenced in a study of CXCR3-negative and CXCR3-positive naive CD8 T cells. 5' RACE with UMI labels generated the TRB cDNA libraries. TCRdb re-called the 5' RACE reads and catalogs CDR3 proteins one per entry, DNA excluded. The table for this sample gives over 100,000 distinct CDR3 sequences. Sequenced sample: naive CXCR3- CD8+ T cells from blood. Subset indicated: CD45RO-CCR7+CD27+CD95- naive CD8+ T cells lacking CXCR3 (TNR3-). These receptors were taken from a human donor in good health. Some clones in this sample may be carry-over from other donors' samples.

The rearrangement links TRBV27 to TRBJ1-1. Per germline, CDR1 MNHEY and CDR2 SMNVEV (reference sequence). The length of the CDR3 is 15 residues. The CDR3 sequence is CASTGHGPPGTEAFF.

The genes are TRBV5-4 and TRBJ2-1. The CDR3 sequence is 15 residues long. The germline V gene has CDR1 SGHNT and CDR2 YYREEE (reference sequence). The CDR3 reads CASSARGNPYNEQFF.

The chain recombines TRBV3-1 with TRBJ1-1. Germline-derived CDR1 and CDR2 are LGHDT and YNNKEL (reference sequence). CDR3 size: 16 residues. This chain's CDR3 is CANTKRIRSMNTEAFF.

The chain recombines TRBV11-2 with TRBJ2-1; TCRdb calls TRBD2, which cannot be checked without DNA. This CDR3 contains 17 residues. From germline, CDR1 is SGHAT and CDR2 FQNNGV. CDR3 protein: CASSAEVAGLAINEQFF.

The CDR3 is CASSQVPKTLTALNTEAFF. The chain is built from TRBV4-1 and TRBJ1-1; TCRdb proposes TRBD1, but this gene call is untestable without DNA. The CDR3 runs to 19 residues. CDR1 is MGHRA and CDR2 is YSYEKL in the germline V gene.

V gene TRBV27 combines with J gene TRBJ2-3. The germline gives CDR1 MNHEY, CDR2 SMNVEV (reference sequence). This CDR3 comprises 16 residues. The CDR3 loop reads CASSPIMTGSTDTQYF.

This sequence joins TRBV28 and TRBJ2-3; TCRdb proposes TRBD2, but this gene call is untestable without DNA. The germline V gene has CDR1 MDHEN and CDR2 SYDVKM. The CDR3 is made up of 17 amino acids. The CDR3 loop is CASSSPRSGRRADTQYF.

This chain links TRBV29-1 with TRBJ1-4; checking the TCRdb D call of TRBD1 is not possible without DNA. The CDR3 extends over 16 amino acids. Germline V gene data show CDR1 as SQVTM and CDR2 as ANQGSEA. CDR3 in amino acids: CSVEENRGADNEKLFF.

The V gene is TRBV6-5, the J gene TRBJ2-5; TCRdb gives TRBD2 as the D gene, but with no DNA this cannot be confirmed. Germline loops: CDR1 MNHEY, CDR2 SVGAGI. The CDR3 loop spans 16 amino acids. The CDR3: CASSHLAGGLQETQYF.

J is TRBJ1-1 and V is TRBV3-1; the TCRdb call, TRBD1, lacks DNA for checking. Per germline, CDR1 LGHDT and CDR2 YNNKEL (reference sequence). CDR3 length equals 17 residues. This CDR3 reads CASSQPPGMTGRTEAFF.

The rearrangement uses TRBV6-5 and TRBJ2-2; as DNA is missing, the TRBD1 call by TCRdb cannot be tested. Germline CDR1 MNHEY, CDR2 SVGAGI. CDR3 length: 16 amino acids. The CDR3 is CASRDIRDRGTGELFF.

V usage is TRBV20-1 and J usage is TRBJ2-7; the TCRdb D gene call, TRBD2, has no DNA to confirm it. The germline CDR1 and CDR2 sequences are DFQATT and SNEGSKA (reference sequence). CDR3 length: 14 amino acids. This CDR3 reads CSAAGLAGDYEQYF.

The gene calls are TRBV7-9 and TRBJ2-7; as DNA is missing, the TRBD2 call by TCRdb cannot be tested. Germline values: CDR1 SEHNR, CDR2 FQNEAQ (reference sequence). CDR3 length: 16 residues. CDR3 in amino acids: CASSSTGTTYRYEQYF.

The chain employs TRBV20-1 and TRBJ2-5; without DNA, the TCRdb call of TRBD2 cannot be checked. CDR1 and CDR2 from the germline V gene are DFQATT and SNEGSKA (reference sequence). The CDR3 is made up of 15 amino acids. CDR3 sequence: CSARDEGRVGETQYF.

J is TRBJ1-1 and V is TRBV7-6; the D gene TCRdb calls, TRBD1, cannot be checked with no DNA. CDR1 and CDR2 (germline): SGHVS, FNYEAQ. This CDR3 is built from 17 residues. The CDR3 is CASSQRLGGGLNTEAFF. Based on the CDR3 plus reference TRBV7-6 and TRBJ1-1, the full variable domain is GAGVSQSPRYKVTKRGQDVALRCDPISGHVSLYWYRQALGQGPEFLTYFNYEAQQDKSGLPNDRFSAERPEGSISTLTIQRTEQRDSAMYRCASSQRLGGGLNTEAFFGQGTRLTVV.

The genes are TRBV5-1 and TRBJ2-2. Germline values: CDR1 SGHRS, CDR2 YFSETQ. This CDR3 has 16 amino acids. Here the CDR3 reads CASSLVGRANTGELFF.

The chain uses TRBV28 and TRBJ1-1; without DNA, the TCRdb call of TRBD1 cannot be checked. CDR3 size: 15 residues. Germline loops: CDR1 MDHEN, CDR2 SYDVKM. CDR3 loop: CASSPRRQWDTEAFF.

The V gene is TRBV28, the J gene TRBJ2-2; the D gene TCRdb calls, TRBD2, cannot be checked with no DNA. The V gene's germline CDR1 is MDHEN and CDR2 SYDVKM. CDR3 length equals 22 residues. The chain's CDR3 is CASSPGLGGRLAGGANTGELFF.

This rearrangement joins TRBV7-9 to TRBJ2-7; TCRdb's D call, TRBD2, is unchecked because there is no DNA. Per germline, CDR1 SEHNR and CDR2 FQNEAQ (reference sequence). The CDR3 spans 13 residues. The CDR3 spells CASSWGLVPEQYF.

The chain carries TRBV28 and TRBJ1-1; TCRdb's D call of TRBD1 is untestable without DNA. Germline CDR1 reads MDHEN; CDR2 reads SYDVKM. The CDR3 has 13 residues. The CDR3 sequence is CASPSGEGRKAFF.